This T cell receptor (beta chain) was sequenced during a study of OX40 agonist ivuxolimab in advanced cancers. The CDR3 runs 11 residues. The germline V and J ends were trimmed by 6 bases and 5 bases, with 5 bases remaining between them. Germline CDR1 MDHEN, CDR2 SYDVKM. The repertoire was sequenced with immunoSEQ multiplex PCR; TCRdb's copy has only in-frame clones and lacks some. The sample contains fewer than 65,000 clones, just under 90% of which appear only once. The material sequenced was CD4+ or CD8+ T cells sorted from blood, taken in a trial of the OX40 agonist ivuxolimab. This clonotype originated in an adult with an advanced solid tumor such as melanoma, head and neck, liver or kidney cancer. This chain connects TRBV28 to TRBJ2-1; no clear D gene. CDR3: CASRQNNEQFF. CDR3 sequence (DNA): TGTGCCAGCAGACAAAACAATGAGCAGTTCTTC. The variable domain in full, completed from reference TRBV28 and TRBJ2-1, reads DVKVTQSSRYLVKRTGEKVFLECVQDMDHENMFWYRQDPGLGLRLIYFSYDVKMKEKGDIPEGYSVSREKKERFSLILESASTNQTSMYLCASRQNNEQFFGPGTRLTVL.